This T cell receptor (beta chain) was captured by sequencing in a study of shared clonotypes between healthy human individuals. Cells designated naive CD8 were CD45RO-negative and were positively selected for CCR7, with terminally differentiated effector memory CD45RA+ cells excluded. Germline CDR1 PRHDT, CDR2 FYEKMQ (reference sequence). CDR3 length: 13 residues. Trimming stripped 5 bases from V and 2 bases from J, with 10 bases between. Sequenced by immunoSEQ multiplex PCR; TCRdb stores in-frame clones only, minus some. The sample consists of about 1.9 million clones, just over 90% of them appearing once.

The chain combines TRBV13 with TRBJ2-7, with D unclear. The material sequenced was naive CD8+ T cells from PBMCs. The clonotype was recovered from a man between 18 and 29 years old in good health. Some clones in this sample may be carry-over from other donors' samples. The CDR3 protein is CASSPARTYEQYF. CDR3 bases: TGTGCCAGCAGCCCGGCCAGGACCTACGAGCAGTACTTC.